A single T cell receptor (beta chain) is shown here with its context. As handled by the study authors: Quantification of nucleated cells was approximated via reference gene primer amplification. TCRdb keeps only in-frame clones here, not all; method: immunoSEQ multiplex PCR. That table is the source of V, J and clone size, and D and trimming were worked out from the DNA. The sample records about 300,000 clones, 80% to 90% being singletons. This sample was included in a study of blood T cell repertoires in COVID-19. Study as a whole: The origin of the acute and convalescent COVID-19 samples was the United States, Italy and Spain. PBMCs, B-cell-depleted T cells, or T cells provided the cDNA or gDNA that made up the material.

The sequence was obtained from a woman aged 50 to 60 with acute or convalescent COVID-19. Sequenced: peripheral blood.

The chain's CDR3 is CASSLSSSTEAFF. CDR3 sequence (DNA): TGTGCCAGCAGTTTATCGTCGAGCACTGAAGCTTTCTTT. The V call is TRBV27, the J call TRBJ1-1; D not certain. The CDR3 spans 13 residues. Per germline, CDR1 MNHEY and CDR2 SMNVEV (reference sequence). Between the trimmed V and J ends, which lost 0 bases and 4 bases, there was a span of 6 bases.